This T cell receptor (beta chain) was obtained from a study of T cells after yellow fever vaccination. TCRdb fed the 5' RACE reads into MiXCR, producing one record per CDR3 protein. Seen here are more than 300,000 distinct CDR3 sequences, around 11% observed once, and the top ten hold 3% to 3.5%. Whole-study findings and limits: Relatively few clonotypes were ones that appeared in both CD4 and CD8 compartments.

As concerns this clonotype: Antigen: not known.

V dropped 1 base and J dropped 4 bases, with 18 bases sitting between them. CDR1 is DFQATT and CDR2 is SNEGSKA in the germline V gene (reference sequence). CDR3 length: 16 residues. The clonotype was recovered from a man aged 18-30 years who received the YFV17D yellow fever vaccine. The chain has TRBV20-1 and TRBJ2-3, with D perhaps TRBD2 (7 bases). Sequences were derived from CD4+ T cells sorted from PBMCs, sampled 45 days after the yellow fever booster vaccination. The CDR3 here is CSARAPWGGSADTQYF. In DNA, the CDR3 is TGCAGTGCTAGAGCGCCCTGGGGGGGCTCCGCAGATACGCAGTATTTT.